Shown below are 16 T cell receptor beta chains from a single sample sequenced in a study of T cells in localized non-small cell lung cancer. The data were produced by immunoSEQ multiplex PCR, yet TCRdb's version contains in-frame clones alone and is incomplete. Of approximately 32,000 clones listed, about four fifths are singletons. Sequenced material: peripheral blood, taken before any cancer treatment. The receptor set was obtained from an older male donor with stage III squamous cell lung carcinoma.

The V gene is TRBV7-2, the J gene TRBJ2-3, with D perhaps TRBD1 (5 bases). Germline values: CDR1 SGHTA, CDR2 FQGNSA. V lost 2 bases to trimming and J lost 0 bases, with 21 bases between them. This CDR3 comprises 19 residues. The CDR3 spells CASSLSTPQTVSSTDTQYF. Here the CDR3 DNA reads TGTGCCAGCAGCTTAAGTACCCCTCAGACAGTCTCTAGCACAGATACGCAGTATTTT.

J is TRBJ2-7 and V is TRBV16; possibly TRBD2 for D (5 bases). Trimming pared 4 bases from V and 6 bases from J, leaving 13 bases between. In germline, CDR1 is KGHSY, CDR2 FQNENV. CDR3 length equals 13 residues. CDR3: CASSPTTGTEQYF. The CDR3 DNA reads as TGTGCCAGCAGCCCCACGACGGGAACCGAGCAGTACTTC.

This chain links TRBV9 with TRBJ2-7; D is unclear. V lost 0 bases and J lost 2, with 6 bases in between. CDR3 length: 13 amino acids. The germline gives CDR1 SGDLS, CDR2 YYNGEE. The CDR3 region is CASSVDGAYEQYF. For the CDR3, the DNA is TGTGCCAGCAGCGTAGACGGTGCCTACGAGCAGTACTTC.

This chain joins TRBV6-1 and TRBJ2-7; no definite D call. This CDR3 has 14 amino acids. With 0 bases removed from V and 5 bases from J, the gap between germline ends came to 11 bases. In germline, CDR1 is MNHNS, CDR2 SASEGT. The CDR3 DNA is TGTGCCAGCAGTGAAGCCCGAGGTCCCAACGAGCAGTACTTC. Its protein product is CASSEARGPNEQYF.

J is TRBJ1-5 and V is TRBV5-3, with 7 bases lining up with TRBD1. TRBV5-3 is marked as an open reading frame, function uncertain. Trimming took 1 base from V and 0 from J; bases not matched to a gene: 4. The CDR3 has 16 residues. The CDR3 region has the DNA TGTGCCAGAAGCTTGATCGGACAGGCTAGCAATCAGCCCCAGCATTTT. It is translated as CARSLIGQASNQPQHF.

The V gene is TRBV7-3, the J gene TRBJ2-1; maybe TRBD1 (5 bases). V dropped 4 bases and J dropped 0 bases, with 10 bases sitting between them. Per germline, CDR1 SGHTA and CDR2 FQGTGA. The CDR3 covers 15 residues. The CDR3 loop reads CASSYRTSSYNEQFF. The CDR3 DNA follows: TGTGCCAGCAGCTACAGGACCAGCTCCTACAATGAGCAGTTCTTC. Full variable domain (rest looked up from reference TRBV7-3 and TRBJ2-1): GAGVSQTPSNKVTEKGKYVELRCDPISGHTALYWYRQSLGQGPEFLIYFQGTGAADDSGLPNDRFFAVRPEGSVSTLKIQRTERGDSAVYLCASSYRTSSYNEQFFGPGTRLTVL.

The chain has TRBV19 and TRBJ2-7; unclear D gene. In germline, CDR1 is LNHDA, CDR2 SQIVND (reference sequence). The V gene lost 4 bases and the J gene lost 3 bases, with 7 bases spanning the gap. CDR3 size: 12 residues. CDR3 region: CASSTDDYEQYF. The CDR3 coding sequence is TGTGCCAGTAGTACGGACGACTACGAGCAGTACTTC.

The chain recombines TRBV5-1 with TRBJ1-4; the D is unclear. Trimming removed 0 bases from V and 4 bases from J, with 7 bases in between. Per germline, CDR1 SGHRS and CDR2 YFSETQ. The CDR3 is 14 amino acids. The CDR3 bases are TGCGCCAGCAGCTTGGCAGGAATTAATGAAAAACTGTTTTTT. Amino acids: CASSLAGINEKLFF.

The J gene is TRBJ1-2, the V gene TRBV14; 7 positions agree with TRBD1. The CDR3 length is 13 residues. Germline lookup yields CDR1 SGHDN and CDR2 FVKESK. V lost 4 bases to trimming and J lost 4 bases; unmatched junction nucleotides: 3. Here the CDR3 DNA reads TGTGCCAGCAGCCGGGACAGCCTCTATGGCTACACCTTC. Protein sequence: CASSRDSLYGYTF.

About this clone: A junction end diverges from the germline sequence, so it may reflect a read error. V and J are TRBV2 and TRBJ1-2; the match to TRBD1 covers 7 bases. This CDR3 contains 15 residues. The germline gives CDR1 SNHLY, CDR2 FYNNEI. The CDR3 reads CAGRKGQSNNYGYTF. The CDR3 bases are TGTGCCGGCAGGAAGGGACAGAGTAATAACTATGGCTACACCTTC. The full variable domain, completed using reference TRBV2 and TRBJ1-2, is EPEVTQTPSHQVTQMGQEVILRCVPISNHLYFYWYRQILGQKVEFLVSFYNNEISEKSEIFDDQFSVERPDGSNFTLKIRSTKLEDSAMYFCAGRKGQSNNYGYTFGSGTRLTVV.

This clone has just one count. The chain uses TRBV5-4 and TRBJ2-1; 9 bases align to TRBD2. The V gene end was trimmed by 0 bases and the J gene end by 9 bases; junction bases not matched to a gene: 10. CDR1 and CDR2 (germline): SGHNT, YYREEE (reference sequence). This CDR3 is 16 amino acids long. CDR3 loop: CASSLADSGSLAEQFF. The CDR3, as DNA: TGTGCCAGCAGCTTGGCCGATAGCGGGAGTTTGGCTGAGCAGTTCTTC.

This chain joins TRBV5-1 and TRBJ2-3, with TRBD1 as a possible D gene (5 bases). Looked up from germline, CDR1 is SGHRS and CDR2 is YFSETQ. The CDR3 is 14 residues long. Trimming removed 0 bases at V and 3 bases at J, with 8 bases between. CDR3 residues: CASSLARETDTQYF. CDR3 coding DNA: TGCGCCAGCAGCTTGGCCAGGGAAACAGATACGCAGTATTTT.

The J gene is TRBJ1-1, the V gene TRBV2; no reliable D call. The germline V and J ends were trimmed by 3 bases and 4 bases, with 9 bases remaining between them. The CDR3 runs 13 residues. CDR1 SNHLY and CDR2 FYNNEI come from the germline V gene. CDR3 loop: CASSETLRTEAFF. The CDR3 bases are TGTGCCAGCAGTGAGACCCTCCGCACTGAAGCTTTCTTT.

The CDR3 DNA is TGTGCCAGCAGTCTACCGGGACCCCCGGGCAATGAGCAGTTCTTC. It encodes CASSLPGPPGNEQFF. V is TRBV5-4 and J is TRBJ2-1; D possibly matches TRBD1 or TRBD2 (5 bases each). The CDR3 runs to 15 residues. Trimming pared 5 bases from V and 6 bases from J, leaving 18 bases between. Per the germline V gene, CDR1 is SGHNT and CDR2 is YYREEE (reference sequence). The full variable domain, in which reference TRBV5-4 and TRBJ2-1 provide the parts outside the CDR3, is ETGVTQSPTHLIKTRGQQVTLRCSSQSGHNTVSWYQQALGQGPQFIFQYYREEENGRGNFPPRFSGLQFPNYSSELNVNALELDDSALYLCASSLPGPPGNEQFFGPGTRLTVL.

The chain joins TRBV2 to TRBJ2-6, with a possible D match to TRBD2 (6 bases). Germline CDR1 is SNHLY and CDR2 is FYNNEI. The length of the CDR3 is 15 residues. V lost 5 bases to trimming and J lost 0 bases, with 8 bases between them. CDR3 DNA: TGTGCCAGCAGTCGGGACTTCTCTGGGGCCAACGTCCTGACTTTC. Its translation: CASSRDFSGANVLTF.

The chain combines TRBV9 with TRBJ2-3; 10 bases align to TRBD2. With 0 bases clipped from V and 7 bases from J, the junction kept 8 bases outside the gene matches. From germline, CDR1 is SGDLS and CDR2 YYNGEE. This CDR3 is 16 amino acids long. CDR3 DNA sequence: TGTGCCAGCAGCGTAGGGTTAGCGGGGGGCCTAAATACGCAGTATTTT. This gives the protein CASSVGLAGGLNTQYF.